This record looks at one T cell receptor (beta chain) sequence and its context. The target of this receptor is not known. Base qualities are not at hand, and no much larger clone is one base apart. V drops 2 bases and J drops 3 bases, leaving 16 bases in between. From cysteine to phenylalanine, the CDR3 is 17 amino acids long. Left in the record is the CDR3 DNA by itself, 51 bases read in frame from the first base. The germline V gene encodes CDR1 SGHNT and CDR2 YENEEA. This sample was taken from a study of blood T cell repertoires in COVID-19 (dated by TCRdb to about 2020). The study in broad terms: Collaborator samples came from the United States, Italy and Spain and covered acute and convalescent phases of COVID-19. The material from the prospective study consisted of cDNA or gDNA derived from T cells, B-cell-depleted T cells, or PBMCs. Subjects who had been exposed to COVID-19, were actively infected with it, or had recovered from it provided the deeply sampled blood TCRbeta repertoires that made up the dataset. The repertoires were released in a freely available public database intended as a resource for research on the immune response to SARS-CoV-2. Samples came from the ongoing ImmuneRACE study (first 160 participants) plus 1,254 subjects from 6 global collaborators. A de-identified subject ID, COVID-19 status, age in years and sex were almost always included in the sample metadata. HLA class I and class II types, where available, came from metadata supplied by the sample provider rather than from assay-based typing. The investigation overall reported the following: The quantity of clinical and demographic metadata differed by source and by participant and was supplied without curation.

Enrolling through a virtual design, the prospective study's participants ranged in age from roughly 18 to 100 years and lived across roughly 23 United States geographic areas. In the prospective study, cohorts were assigned on the basis of participant-reported clinical history obtained from a screening survey and a study questionnaire. Recovered participants in ImmuneRACE Cohort 3 were defined by two consecutive negative NP/OP PCR tests, clearance by a healthcare professional, or resolution of symptoms. In the prospective study, whole blood, serum and a nasopharyngeal or oropharyngeal swab were collected from each participant by mobile phlebotomists. Over a roughly two-month period, participants in the prospective study had the option of providing additional blood draws and questionnaires. Blood samples from the prospective study were shipped frozen or at room temperature prior to DNA extraction.

TCRbeta CDR3 regions were amplified from genomic DNA using the immunoSEQ Assay, a bias-controlled multiplex PCR. Per the authors' processing: The number of nucleated cells in each sample was estimated by amplification of reference gene primers within the assay. Sequence reads were collapsed and filtered to measure the absolute abundance of every unique TCRbeta CDR3 rearrangement. For each sample, productive Simpson clonality was calculated as the square root of Simpson's diversity index over productive rearrangements. Held by TCRdb, this immuneACCESS table contains in-frame sequences only and omits some clones. Under half of the omission traces to an unresolved V gene where checked; the cause of the rest is unknown. The V and J calls and clone size are taken from that table; D and trimming were inferred from the DNA. The sample table contains some 390,000 clones; only one count was recorded for roughly 91% of them. 1.5% to 2% of the sample goes to the ten largest clones.

The chain is encoded by TRBV11-3 joined to TRBJ1-4; TRBD1 is possibly the D segment (6 matching bases). The clonotype comes from a woman younger than 45 who had recovered from COVID-19. Input material: PBMCs or T cells enriched from blood (not recorded which). The CDR3 region has the sequence CASSLSVRGASNEKLFF. The DNA is as follows: TGTGCCAGCAGCTTAAGTGTGCGGGGGGCGTCTAATGAAAAACTGTTTTTT. The entire variable domain, with the stretches around the CDR3 drawn from the reference TRBV11-3 and TRBJ1-4 proteins, is EAGVVQSPRYKIIEKKQPVAFWCNPISGHNTLYWYLQNLGQGPELLIRYENEEAVDDSQLPKDRFSAERLKGVDSTLKIQPAELGDSAVYLCASSLSVRGASNEKLFFGSGTQLSVL.